This TCR beta chain was identified in a study of T cells in localized non-small cell lung cancer. The CDR3 totals 13 residues. Germline loops: CDR1 ENHRY, CDR2 SYGVKD. Germline trimming cut 8 bases from V and 6 bases from J; bases unmatched to any gene: 4. Clones were sequenced by immunoSEQ multiplex PCR, and TCRdb holds only the in-frame ones, with some missing. The sample includes some 50,000 clones, around 84% of them seen just once. Study observations and caveats: As only one tumor region underwent sequencing, heterogeneity remains possible. Appearance in adjacent lung was seen for a median approximately 60 of the top 100 tumor clones. Longer survival (overall) was linked to higher T cell density in blood. It was uninvolved adjacent lung that showed the highest T cell clonality, exceeding tumor.

Comments on this clone: Its antigen remains unidentified.

This sequence originates from a female donor with stage II lung adenocarcinoma. The specimen was PBMCs, collected before any cancer treatment. The chain couples TRBV10-3 to TRBJ2-1; TRBD1 aligns across 10 bases. CDR3 loop: CAIGDRGRNEQFF. The CDR3 DNA follows: TGTGCCATCGGGGACAGGGGACGCAATGAGCAGTTCTTC.